The rows below give T cell receptor beta chains drawn from one sample of a study of OX40 agonist ivuxolimab in advanced cancers. Clones were read by immunoSEQ multiplex PCR, and TCRdb kept only the in-frame ones, dropping some. The top ten clones hold approximately 0.79% of a sample with over 80,000 clones, less than 90% of them seen once. This specimen was CD4+ or CD8+ T cells sorted from blood, taken in a trial of the OX40 agonist ivuxolimab. These receptor sequences come from an adult with an advanced solid tumor such as melanoma, head and neck, liver or kidney cancer. Both conserved end residues are part of each CDR3. Fields, in order: J gene, clone size, D gene, V gene, CDR3 protein, CDR3 DNA. A D gene is named only where the DNA matches it firmly. Only some rows state a clone size, as once, few, many or a class for expanded clones.

J gene: TRBJ1-1; clone size: .; D gene: TRBD1; V gene: TRBV27; CDR3 protein: CASSPGQGVGAFF; CDR3 DNA: TGTGCCAGCAGTCCAGGACAGGGCGTAGGAGCTTTCTTT
J gene: TRBJ1-6; clone size: once; D gene: .; V gene: TRBV5-4; CDR3 protein: CASARQENSPLHF; CDR3 DNA: TGTGCCAGCGCGAGGCAGGAGAATTCACCCCTCCACTTT
J gene: TRBJ2-5; clone size: .; D gene: TRBD2; V gene: TRBV7-3; CDR3 protein: CASSLGLAETQYF; CDR3 DNA: TGTGCCAGCAGCTTGGGACTAGCGGAGACCCAGTACTTC
J gene: TRBJ1-2; clone size: once; D gene: .; V gene: TRBV7-2; CDR3 protein: CASSRRGRKGYTF; CDR3 DNA: TGTGCCAGCAGCCGCCGGGGGCGGAAGGGCTACACCTTC
J gene: TRBJ1-2; clone size: .; D gene: TRBD1; V gene: TRBV6-5; CDR3 protein: CASSWDRLSNYGYTF; CDR3 DNA: TGTGCCAGCAGTTGGGACAGACTTTCTAACTATGGCTACACCTTC
J gene: TRBJ1-6; clone size: .; D gene: .; V gene: TRBV6-5; CDR3 protein: CASRRGRSNSPLHF; CDR3 DNA: TGTGCCAGCAGGCGCGGACGGAGTAATTCACCCCTCCACTTT
J gene: TRBJ2-3; clone size: .; D gene: TRBD2; V gene: TRBV9; CDR3 protein: CASSPGTSGPTDTQYF; CDR3 DNA: TGTGCCAGCAGCCCTGGGACTAGCGGACCTACAGATACGCAGTATTTT
J gene: TRBJ1-1; clone size: medium-sized; D gene: .; V gene: TRBV2; CDR3 protein: CASSEQAMNTEAFF; CDR3 DNA: TGTGCCAGCAGTGAACAGGCGATGAACACTGAAGCTTTCTTT
J gene: TRBJ2-2; clone size: .; D gene: TRBD1; V gene: TRBV14; CDR3 protein: CASSNRDRGTGELFF; CDR3 DNA: TGTGCCAGCAGCAACCGGGACAGGGGCACCGGGGAGCTGTTTTTT
J gene: TRBJ2-3; clone size: .; D gene: .; V gene: TRBV7-2; CDR3 protein: CASTTIRGTDTQYF; CDR3 DNA: TGTGCCAGCACAACCATTAGGGGCACAGATACGCAGTATTTT
J gene: TRBJ2-3; clone size: .; D gene: .; V gene: TRBV7-3; CDR3 protein: CASSDPSTDTQYF; CDR3 DNA: TGTGCCAGCAGCGATCCCAGTACAGATACGCAGTATTTT
J gene: TRBJ1-2; clone size: few; D gene: TRBD1; V gene: TRBV14; CDR3 protein: CASSSWTGGDGYTF; CDR3 DNA: TGTGCCAGCAGCTCGTGGACAGGGGGTGATGGCTACACCTTC
J gene: TRBJ1-2; clone size: .; D gene: TRBD1; V gene: TRBV18; CDR3 protein: CASSPLSFRGDYGYTF; CDR3 DNA: TGTGCCAGCTCACCACTTTCATTCAGGGGGGACTATGGCTACACCTTC
J gene: TRBJ1-2; clone size: few; D gene: TRBD1; V gene: TRBV7-2; CDR3 protein: CASSRDRNYGYTF; CDR3 DNA: TGTGCCAGCAGCCGGGACAGGAACTATGGCTACACCTTC
J gene: TRBJ1-2; clone size: .; D gene: TRBD1; V gene: TRBV27; CDR3 protein: CASSWTGPGGYGYTF; CDR3 DNA: TGTGCCAGCAGTTGGACAGGCCCCGGAGGTTATGGCTACACCTTC
J gene: TRBJ1-2; clone size: .; D gene: .; V gene: TRBV7-2; CDR3 protein: CASSTTPYGYTF; CDR3 DNA: TGTGCCAGCAGCACGACACCCTATGGCTACACCTTC
J gene: TRBJ1-2; clone size: .; D gene: .; V gene: TRBV6-1; CDR3 protein: CASSEAESYGYTF; CDR3 DNA: TGTGCCAGCAGTGAAGCTGAAAGTTATGGCTACACCTTC
J gene: TRBJ1-1; clone size: .; D gene: TRBD1; V gene: TRBV12-5; CDR3 protein: CASGLQGGTEAFF; CDR3 DNA: TGTGCTAGTGGTCTACAGGGGGGGACTGAAGCTTTCTTT
J gene: TRBJ1-5; clone size: .; D gene: .; V gene: TRBV6-6; CDR3 protein: CASGWEQPQHF; CDR3 DNA: TGTGCCAGCGGGTGGGAACAGCCCCAGCATTTT
J gene: TRBJ1-5; clone size: .; D gene: .; V gene: TRBV21-1; CDR3 protein: CASSKEASFSNQPQHF; CDR3 DNA: TGTGCCAGCAGCAAAGAGGCCTCCTTTAGCAATCAGCCCCAGCATTTT
J gene: TRBJ1-4; clone size: .; D gene: .; V gene: TRBV5-1; CDR3 protein: CASSLGEGTGEKLFF; CDR3 DNA: TGCGCCAGCAGCTTGGGTGAGGGGACGGGGGAAAAACTGTTTTTT
J gene: TRBJ1-5; clone size: .; D gene: TRBD1; V gene: TRBV29-1; CDR3 protein: CSVGDSPRQPQHF; CDR3 DNA: TGCAGCGTCGGGGACAGCCCAAGGCAGCCCCAGCATTTT
J gene: TRBJ2-7; clone size: .; D gene: TRBD1; V gene: TRBV7-8; CDR3 protein: CASSTSGTGIEQYF; CDR3 DNA: TGTGCCAGCAGCACCTCCGGGACAGGGATCGAGCAGTACTTC
J gene: TRBJ2-2; clone size: .; D gene: .; V gene: TRBV5-6; CDR3 protein: CASRPGPGELFF; CDR3 DNA: TGTGCCAGCAGACCGGGTCCCGGGGAGCTGTTTTTT
J gene: TRBJ1-5; clone size: few; D gene: .; V gene: TRBV7-2; CDR3 protein: CASSLAGGSNQPQHF; CDR3 DNA: TGTGCCAGCAGCTTAGCAGGGGGTAGCAATCAGCCCCAGCATTTT
J gene: TRBJ1-4; clone size: .; D gene: .; V gene: TRBV7-2; CDR3 protein: CASSPTTGGDEKLFF; CDR3 DNA: TGTGCCAGCAGCCCTACGACAGGAGGCGATGAAAAACTGTTTTTT
J gene: TRBJ1-5; clone size: .; D gene: .; V gene: TRBV18; CDR3 protein: CASSGGNQPQHF; CDR3 DNA: TGTGCCAGCTCAGGGGGCAATCAGCCCCAGCATTTT
J gene: TRBJ2-1; clone size: .; D gene: .; V gene: TRBV4-3; CDR3 protein: CASSQDLSAGNEQFF; CDR3 DNA: TGCGCCAGCAGCCAAGATCTTTCCGCCGGGAATGAGCAGTTCTTC
J gene: TRBJ1-1; clone size: .; D gene: TRBD1; V gene: TRBV7-2; CDR3 protein: CASSVQGGSAEAFF; CDR3 DNA: TGTGCCAGCAGCGTACAGGGGGGGTCAGCTGAAGCTTTCTTT
J gene: TRBJ1-2; clone size: .; D gene: .; V gene: TRBV11-2; CDR3 protein: CASSLGNYGYTF; CDR3 DNA: TGTGCCAGCAGCTTGGGTAACTATGGCTACACCTTC
J gene: TRBJ2-7; clone size: .; D gene: .; V gene: TRBV5-6; CDR3 protein: CASSFRLTYEQYF; CDR3 DNA: TGTGCCAGCAGCTTTAGACTGACCTACGAGCAGTACTTC
J gene: TRBJ1-1; clone size: .; D gene: TRBD1; V gene: TRBV9; CDR3 protein: CASSDTGTGTFF; CDR3 DNA: TGTGCCAGCAGCGACACCGGGACAGGGACTTTCTTT
J gene: TRBJ2-2; clone size: .; D gene: TRBD1; V gene: TRBV7-3; CDR3 protein: CASSGQGATGELFF; CDR3 DNA: TGTGCCAGCAGCGGACAGGGAGCGACCGGGGAGCTGTTTTTT
J gene: TRBJ2-7; clone size: .; D gene: .; V gene: TRBV5-1; CDR3 protein: CASRTGPSSYEQYF; CDR3 DNA: TGCGCCAGCCGGACTGGGCCTAGCTCCTACGAGCAGTACTTC
J gene: TRBJ2-5; clone size: few; D gene: TRBD2; V gene: TRBV5-6; CDR3 protein: CASSLRLAGGKTQYF; CDR3 DNA: TGTGCCAGCAGCTTGCGGCTAGCGGGGGGAAAGACCCAGTACTTC
J gene: TRBJ2-7; clone size: .; D gene: TRBD1; V gene: TRBV4-2; CDR3 protein: CASSLNPGQGQGEQYF; CDR3 DNA: TGTGCCAGCAGCCTCAATCCGGGACAGGGGCAAGGAGAGCAGTACTTC
J gene: TRBJ1-6; clone size: .; D gene: .; V gene: TRBV6-1; CDR3 protein: CASNREYNSPLHF; CDR3 DNA: TGTGCCAGTAACAGGGAGTATAATTCACCCCTCCACTTT
J gene: TRBJ2-5; clone size: .; D gene: .; V gene: TRBV6-5; CDR3 protein: CASSYRKTQYF; CDR3 DNA: TGTGCCAGCAGTTATCGTAAGACCCAGTACTTC
J gene: TRBJ2-7; clone size: .; D gene: .; V gene: TRBV6-1; CDR3 protein: CAVGEQYF; CDR3 DNA: TGTGCCGTCGGCGAGCAGTACTTC
J gene: TRBJ1-1; clone size: .; D gene: .; V gene: TRBV11-2; CDR3 protein: CASSLVRAFF; CDR3 DNA: TGTGCCAGCAGCTTAGTTCGGGCTTTCTTT
J gene: TRBJ2-5; clone size: .; D gene: TRBD2; V gene: TRBV5-4; CDR3 protein: CASSLSGGRETQYF; CDR3 DNA: TGTGCCAGCAGCTTGAGCGGGGGGCGGGAGACCCAGTACTTC
J gene: TRBJ1-5; clone size: .; D gene: .; V gene: TRBV4-1; CDR3 protein: CASSPYQPQHF; CDR3 DNA: TGCGCCAGCAGCCCGTATCAGCCCCAGCATTTT
J gene: TRBJ2-1; clone size: .; D gene: TRBD2; V gene: TRBV5-1; CDR3 protein: CASSLGWVEPSGDAKDNEQFF; CDR3 DNA: TGCGCCAGCAGCTTGGGCTGGGTGGAGCCTAGCGGGGACGCCAAGGACAATGAGCAGTTCTTC
J gene: TRBJ1-5; clone size: few; D gene: TRBD1; V gene: TRBV30; CDR3 protein: CAWSGKGQGSQPQHF; CDR3 DNA: TGTGCCTGGAGTGGGAAAGGACAGGGATCTCAGCCCCAGCATTTT
J gene: TRBJ2-7; clone size: .; D gene: .; V gene: TRBV19; CDR3 protein: CASSQGLRSYEQYF; CDR3 DNA: TGTGCCAGTAGTCAGGGTCTGCGTTCCTACGAGCAGTACTTC
J gene: TRBJ2-3; clone size: .; D gene: .; V gene: TRBV4-1; CDR3 protein: CASSQDGPWTQYF; CDR3 DNA: TGCGCCAGCAGCCAAGATGGCCCCTGGACGCAGTATTTT
J gene: TRBJ2-5; clone size: .; D gene: TRBD2; V gene: TRBV7-2; CDR3 protein: CASSFTSGGETQYF; CDR3 DNA: TGTGCCAGCAGCTTTACTAGCGGGGGAGAGACCCAGTACTTC
J gene: TRBJ1-2; clone size: .; D gene: .; V gene: TRBV5-4; CDR3 protein: CASSLGGRDYGYTF; CDR3 DNA: TGTGCCAGCAGCTTGGGAGGACGGGACTATGGCTACACCTTC